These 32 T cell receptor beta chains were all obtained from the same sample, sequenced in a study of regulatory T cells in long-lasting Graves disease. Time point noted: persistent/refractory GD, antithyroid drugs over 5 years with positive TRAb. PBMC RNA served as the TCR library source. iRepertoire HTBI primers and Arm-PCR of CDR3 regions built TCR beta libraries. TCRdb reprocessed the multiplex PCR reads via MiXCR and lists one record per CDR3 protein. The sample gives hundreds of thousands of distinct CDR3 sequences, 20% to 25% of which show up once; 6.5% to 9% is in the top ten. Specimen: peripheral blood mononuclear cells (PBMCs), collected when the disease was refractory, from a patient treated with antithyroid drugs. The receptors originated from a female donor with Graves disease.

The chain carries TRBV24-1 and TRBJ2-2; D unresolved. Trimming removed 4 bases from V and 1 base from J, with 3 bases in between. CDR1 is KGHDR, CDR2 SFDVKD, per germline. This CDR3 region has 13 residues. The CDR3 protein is CATSDKNTGELFF. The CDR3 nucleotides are TGTGCCACCAGTGACAAGAACACCGGGGAGCTGTTTTTT.

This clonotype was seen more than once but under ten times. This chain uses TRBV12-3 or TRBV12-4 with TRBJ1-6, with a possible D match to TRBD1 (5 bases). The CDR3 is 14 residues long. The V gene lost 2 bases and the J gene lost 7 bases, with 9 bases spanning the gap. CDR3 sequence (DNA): TGTGCCAGCAGTTTACAGGGCTCGAATTCACCCCTCCACTTT. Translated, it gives CASSLQGSNSPLHF.

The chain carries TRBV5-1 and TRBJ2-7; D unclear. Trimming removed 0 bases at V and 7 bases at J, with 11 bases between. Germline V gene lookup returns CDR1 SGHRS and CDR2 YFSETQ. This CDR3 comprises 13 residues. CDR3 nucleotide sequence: TGCGCCAGCAGCTTGGTTCTCGAAAATGAGCAGTACTTC. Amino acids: CASSLVLENEQYF.

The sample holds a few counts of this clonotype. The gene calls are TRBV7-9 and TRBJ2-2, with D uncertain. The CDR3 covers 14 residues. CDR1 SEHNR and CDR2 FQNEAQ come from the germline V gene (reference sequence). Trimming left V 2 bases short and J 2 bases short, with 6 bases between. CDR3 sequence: CASSLSSNTGELFF. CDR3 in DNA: TGTGCCAGCAGCTTAAGCAGTAACACCGGGGAGCTGTTTTTT.

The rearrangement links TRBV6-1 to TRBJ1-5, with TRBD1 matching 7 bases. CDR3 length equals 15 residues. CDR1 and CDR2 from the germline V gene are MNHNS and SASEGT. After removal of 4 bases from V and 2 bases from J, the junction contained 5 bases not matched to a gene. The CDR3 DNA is TGTGCCAGCAGTGCGACAGGGACGGGCAATCAGCCCCAGCATTTT. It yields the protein CASSATGTGNQPQHF.

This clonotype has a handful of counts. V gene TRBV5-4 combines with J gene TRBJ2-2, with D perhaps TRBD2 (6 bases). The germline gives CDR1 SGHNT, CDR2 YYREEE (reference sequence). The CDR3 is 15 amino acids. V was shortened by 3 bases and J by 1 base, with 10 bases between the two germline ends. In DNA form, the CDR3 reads TGTGCCAGCAGCTGGACTACTGGGAACACCGGGGAGCTGTTTTTT. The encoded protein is CASSWTTGNTGELFF.

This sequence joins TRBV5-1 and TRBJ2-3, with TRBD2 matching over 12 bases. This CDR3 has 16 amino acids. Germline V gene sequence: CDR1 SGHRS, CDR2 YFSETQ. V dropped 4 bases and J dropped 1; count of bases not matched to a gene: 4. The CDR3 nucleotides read TGCGCCAGCAGCACTCGACTAGCGGGGGGCACAGATACGCAGTATTTT. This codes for CASSTRLAGGTDTQYF.

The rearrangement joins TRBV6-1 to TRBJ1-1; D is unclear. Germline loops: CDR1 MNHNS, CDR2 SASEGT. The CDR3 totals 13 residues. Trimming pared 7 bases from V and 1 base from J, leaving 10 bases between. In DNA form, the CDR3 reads TGTGCCAGCACCGCCGCGTGGAACACTGAAGCTTTCTTT. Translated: CASTAAWNTEAFF.

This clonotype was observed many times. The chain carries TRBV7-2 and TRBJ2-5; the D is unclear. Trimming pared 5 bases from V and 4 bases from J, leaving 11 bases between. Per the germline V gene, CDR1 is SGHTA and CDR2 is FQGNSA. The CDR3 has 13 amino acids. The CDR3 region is CASSPPKGETQYF. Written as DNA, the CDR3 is TGTGCCAGCAGCCCGCCAAAAGGAGAGACCCAGTACTTC.

The CDR3 DNA follows: TGTGCCAGCAGTGCCGGGGCCTCGAACACCGGGGAGCTGTTTTTT. Amino acid sequence: CASSAGASNTGELFF. The gene calls are TRBV6-1 and TRBJ2-2; D may match TRBD1 or TRBD2 (5 bases each). The CDR3 is 15 residues long. Between the trimmed V and J ends, which lost 4 bases and 0 bases, there was a span of 9 bases. In germline, CDR1 is MNHNS, CDR2 SASEGT.

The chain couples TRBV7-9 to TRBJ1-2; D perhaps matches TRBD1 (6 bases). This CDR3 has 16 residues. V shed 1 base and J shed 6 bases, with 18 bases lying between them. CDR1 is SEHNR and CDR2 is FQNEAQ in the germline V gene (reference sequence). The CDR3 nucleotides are TGTGCCAGCAGCTTAGAGCTTCCGGACAGCGGAGATGGCTACACCTTC. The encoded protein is CASSLELPDSGDGYTF.

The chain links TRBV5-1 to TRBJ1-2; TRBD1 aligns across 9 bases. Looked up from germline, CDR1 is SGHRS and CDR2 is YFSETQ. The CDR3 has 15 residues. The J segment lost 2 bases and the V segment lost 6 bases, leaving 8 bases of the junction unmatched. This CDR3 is CASTGTGSSNYGYTF. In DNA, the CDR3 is TGCGCCAGCACCGGGACAGGGAGTTCCAACTATGGCTACACCTTC. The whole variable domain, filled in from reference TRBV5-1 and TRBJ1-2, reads KAGVTQTPRYLIKTRGQQVTLSCSPISGHRSVSWYQQTPGQGLQFLFEYFSETQRNKGNFPGRFSGRQFSNSRSEMNVSTLELGDSALYLCASTGTGSSNYGYTFGSGTRLTVV.

DNA of the CDR3: TGCGCCAGCAGCTGGGGCGGGGGGCTCGGCAATGAGCAGTTCTTC. Protein sequence: CASSWGGGLGNEQFF. The chain is built from TRBV5-1 and TRBJ2-1; 8 bases map to TRBD2. The germline V gene encodes CDR1 SGHRS and CDR2 YFSETQ. V dropped 3 bases and J dropped 6; count of bases not matched to a gene: 8. CDR3 length: 15 residues.

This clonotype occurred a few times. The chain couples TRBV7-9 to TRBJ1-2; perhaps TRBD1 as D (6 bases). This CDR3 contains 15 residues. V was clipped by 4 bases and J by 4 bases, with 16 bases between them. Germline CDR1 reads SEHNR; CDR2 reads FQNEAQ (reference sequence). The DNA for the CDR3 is TGTGCCAGCAGCTCCCCCGACAGGCGCCTCTATGGCTACACCTTC. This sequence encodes CASSSPDRRLYGYTF.

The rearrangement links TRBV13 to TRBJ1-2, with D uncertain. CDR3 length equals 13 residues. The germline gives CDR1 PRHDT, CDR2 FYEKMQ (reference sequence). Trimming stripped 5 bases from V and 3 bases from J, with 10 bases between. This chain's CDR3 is CASSDSRYYGYTF. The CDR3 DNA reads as TGTGCCAGCAGCGATTCTAGGTACTATGGCTACACCTTC.

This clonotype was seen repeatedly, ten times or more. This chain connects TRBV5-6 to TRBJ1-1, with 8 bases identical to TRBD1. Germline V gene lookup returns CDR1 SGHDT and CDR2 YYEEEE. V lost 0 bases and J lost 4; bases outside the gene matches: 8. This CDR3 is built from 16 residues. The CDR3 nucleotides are TGTGCCAGCAGCTTGGCCGGACAGGGATGGAGCACTGAAGCTTTCTTT. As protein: CASSLAGQGWSTEAFF.

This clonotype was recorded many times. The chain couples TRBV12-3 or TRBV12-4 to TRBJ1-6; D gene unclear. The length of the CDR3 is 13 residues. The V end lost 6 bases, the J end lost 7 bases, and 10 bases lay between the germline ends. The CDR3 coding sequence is TGTGCCAGCAGCTCCGGAGAAAATTCACCCCTCCACTTT. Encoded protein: CASSSGENSPLHF.

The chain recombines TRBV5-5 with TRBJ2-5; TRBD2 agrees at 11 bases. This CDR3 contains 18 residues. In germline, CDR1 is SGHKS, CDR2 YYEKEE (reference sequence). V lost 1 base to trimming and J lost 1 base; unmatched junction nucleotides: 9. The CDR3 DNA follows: TGTGCCAGCAGCTTGAGGCTAGCGGGGGGACCTCCCCAAGAGACCCAGTACTTC. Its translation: CASSLRLAGGPPQETQYF.

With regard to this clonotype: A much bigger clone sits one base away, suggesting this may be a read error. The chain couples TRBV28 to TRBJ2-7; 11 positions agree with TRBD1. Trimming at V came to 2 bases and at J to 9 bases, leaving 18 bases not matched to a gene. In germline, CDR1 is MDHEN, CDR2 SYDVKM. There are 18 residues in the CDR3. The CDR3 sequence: CASSLIRYEGQGALGQYF. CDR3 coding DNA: TGTGCCAGCAGTTTAATTCGGTATGAAGGACAGGGGGCGTTGGGGCAGTACTTC.

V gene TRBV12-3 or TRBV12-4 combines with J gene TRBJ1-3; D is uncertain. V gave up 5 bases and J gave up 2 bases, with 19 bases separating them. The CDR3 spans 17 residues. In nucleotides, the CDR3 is TGTGCCAGCAGTCCGCGGGGTCCTCTCGCTGCTGGAAACACCATATATTTT. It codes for CASSPRGPLAAGNTIYF.

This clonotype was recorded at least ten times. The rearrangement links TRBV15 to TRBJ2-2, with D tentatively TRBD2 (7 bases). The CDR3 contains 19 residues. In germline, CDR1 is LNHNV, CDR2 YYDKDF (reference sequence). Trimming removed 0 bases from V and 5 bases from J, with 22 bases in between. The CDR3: CATSRDPGGGGSRTGELFF. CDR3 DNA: TGTGCCACCAGCAGAGACCCTGGGGGCGGGGGAAGTAGAACCGGGGAGCTGTTTTTT.

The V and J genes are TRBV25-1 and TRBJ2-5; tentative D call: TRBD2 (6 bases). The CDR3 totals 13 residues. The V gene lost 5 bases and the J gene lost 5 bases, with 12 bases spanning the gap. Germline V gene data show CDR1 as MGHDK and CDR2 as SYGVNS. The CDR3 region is CASSPMGRETQYF. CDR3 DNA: TGTGCCAGCAGTCCAATGGGGAGGGAGACCCAGTACTTC.

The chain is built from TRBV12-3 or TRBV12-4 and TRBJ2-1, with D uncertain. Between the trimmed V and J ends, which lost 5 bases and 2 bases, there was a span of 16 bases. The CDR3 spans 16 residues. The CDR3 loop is CASSPPGRPPYNEQFF. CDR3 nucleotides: TGTGCCAGCAGTCCCCCCGGGCGCCCGCCCTACAATGAGCAGTTCTTC.

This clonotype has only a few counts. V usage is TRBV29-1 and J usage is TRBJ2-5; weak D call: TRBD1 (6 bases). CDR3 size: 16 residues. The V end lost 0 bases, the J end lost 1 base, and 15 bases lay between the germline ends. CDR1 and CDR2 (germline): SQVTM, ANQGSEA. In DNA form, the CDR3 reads TGCAGCGTTGAAGATTATAGTGGGGGCTCCCAAGAGACCCAGTACTTC. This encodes CSVEDYSGGSQETQYF.

The DNA of the CDR3 is TGCAGCGTTGTCGATGGATGGAAGGATGGCTACACCTTC. As protein: CSVVDGWKDGYTF. The genes are TRBV29-1 and TRBJ1-2; no reliable D call. CDR1 is SQVTM and CDR2 is ANQGSEA in the germline V gene. The CDR3 covers 13 residues. The ends were cut back, 4 bases at V and 6 bases at J, with 15 bases in the middle. Supplemented by reference TRBV29-1 and TRBJ1-2, the full variable domain reads SAVISQKPSRDICQRGTSLTIQCQVDSQVTMMFWYRQQPGQSLTLIATANQGSEATYESGFVIDKFPISRPNLTFSTLTVSNMSPEDSSIYLCSVVDGWKDGYTFGSGTRLTVV.

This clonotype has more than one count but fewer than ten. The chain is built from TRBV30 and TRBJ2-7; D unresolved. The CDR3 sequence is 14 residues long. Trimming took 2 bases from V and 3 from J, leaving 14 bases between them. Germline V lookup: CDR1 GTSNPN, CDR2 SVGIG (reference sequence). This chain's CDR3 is CAWSQGLGDYEQYF. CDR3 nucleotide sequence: TGTGCCTGGAGTCAAGGGCTGGGCGACTACGAGCAGTACTTC.

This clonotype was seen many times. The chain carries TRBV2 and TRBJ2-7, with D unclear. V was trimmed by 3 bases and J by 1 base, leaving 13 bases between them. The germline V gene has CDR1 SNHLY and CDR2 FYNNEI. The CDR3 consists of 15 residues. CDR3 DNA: TGTGCCAGCAGTGAGCTAACGGGCTCTTCCTACGAGCAGTACTTC. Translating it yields CASSELTGSSYEQYF.

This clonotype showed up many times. The CDR3 DNA reads as TGTGCCAGCAGCTTAGCCGGGACAGGGCTCATGAACACTGAAGCTTTCTTT. Protein: CASSLAGTGLMNTEAFF. The V call is TRBV7-8, the J call TRBJ1-1; TRBD1 matches at 9 bases. The CDR3 runs 17 residues. Germline CDR1 reads SGHVS; CDR2 reads FQNEAQ. The V segment lost 0 bases and the J segment 0 bases; nucleotides outside the gene matches: 5.

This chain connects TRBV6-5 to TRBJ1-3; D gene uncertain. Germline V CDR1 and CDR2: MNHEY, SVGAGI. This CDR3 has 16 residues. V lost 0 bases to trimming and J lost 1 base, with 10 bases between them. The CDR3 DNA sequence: TGTGCCAGCAGTTACTCCCGGACGTCGTCTGGAAACACCATATATTTT. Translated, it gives CASSYSRTSSGNTIYF.

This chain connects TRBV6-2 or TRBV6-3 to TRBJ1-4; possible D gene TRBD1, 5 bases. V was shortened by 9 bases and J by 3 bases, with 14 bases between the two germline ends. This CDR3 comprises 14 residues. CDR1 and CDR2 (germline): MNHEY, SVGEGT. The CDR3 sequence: CASSRVGANEKLFF. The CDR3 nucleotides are TGTGCCAGTTCAAGAGTAGGGGCTAATGAAAAACTGTTTTTT.

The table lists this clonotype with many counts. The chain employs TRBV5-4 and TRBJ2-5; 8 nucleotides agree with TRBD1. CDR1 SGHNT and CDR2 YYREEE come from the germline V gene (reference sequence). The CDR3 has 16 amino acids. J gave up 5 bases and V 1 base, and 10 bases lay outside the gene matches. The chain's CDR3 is CASSLSQQGAWETQYF. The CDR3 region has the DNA TGTGCCAGCAGCTTGTCTCAGCAGGGGGCTTGGGAGACCCAGTACTTC.

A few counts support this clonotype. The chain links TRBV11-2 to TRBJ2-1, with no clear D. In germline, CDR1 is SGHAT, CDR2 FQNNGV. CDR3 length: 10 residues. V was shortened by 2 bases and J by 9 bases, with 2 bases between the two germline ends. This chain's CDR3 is CASSLFEQFF. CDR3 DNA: TGTGCCAGCAGCTTATTTGAGCAGTTCTTC.